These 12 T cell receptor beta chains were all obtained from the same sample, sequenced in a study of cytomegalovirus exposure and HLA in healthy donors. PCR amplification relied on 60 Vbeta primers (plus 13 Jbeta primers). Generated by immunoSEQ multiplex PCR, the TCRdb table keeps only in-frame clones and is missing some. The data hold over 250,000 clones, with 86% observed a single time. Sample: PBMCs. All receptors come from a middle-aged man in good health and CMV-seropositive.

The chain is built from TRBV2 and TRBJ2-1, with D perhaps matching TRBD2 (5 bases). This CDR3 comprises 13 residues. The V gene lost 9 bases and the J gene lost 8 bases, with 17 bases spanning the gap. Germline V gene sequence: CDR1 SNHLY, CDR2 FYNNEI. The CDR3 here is CASPAGPRDEQFF. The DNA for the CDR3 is TGTGCCAGTCCAGCTGGGCCGAGGGATGAGCAGTTCTTC.

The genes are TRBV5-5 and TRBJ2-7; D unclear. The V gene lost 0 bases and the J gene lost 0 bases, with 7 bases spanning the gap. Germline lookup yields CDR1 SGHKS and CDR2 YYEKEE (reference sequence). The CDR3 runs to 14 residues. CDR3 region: CASSLVSSSYEQYF. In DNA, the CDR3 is TGTGCCAGCAGCTTGGTTAGTAGCTCCTACGAGCAGTACTTC.

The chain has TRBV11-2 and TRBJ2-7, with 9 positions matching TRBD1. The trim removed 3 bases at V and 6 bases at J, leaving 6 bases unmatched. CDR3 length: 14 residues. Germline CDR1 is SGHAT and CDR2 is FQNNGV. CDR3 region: CASSFLRQGGEQYF. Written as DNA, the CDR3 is TGTGCCAGCAGCTTTCTCCGACAGGGGGGCGAGCAGTACTTC. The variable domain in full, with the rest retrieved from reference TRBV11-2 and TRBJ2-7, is EAGVAQSPRYKIIEKRQSVAFWCNPISGHATLYWYQQILGQGPKLLIQFQNNGVVDDSQLPKDRFSAERLKGVDSTLKIQPAKLEDSAVYLCASSFLRQGGEQYFGPGTRLTVT.

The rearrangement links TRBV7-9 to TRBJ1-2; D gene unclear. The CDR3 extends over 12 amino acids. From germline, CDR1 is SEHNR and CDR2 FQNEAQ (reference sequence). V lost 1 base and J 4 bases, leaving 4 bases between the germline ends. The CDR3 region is CASSLDSYGYTF. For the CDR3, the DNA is TGTGCCAGCAGCTTAGACAGCTATGGCTACACCTTC. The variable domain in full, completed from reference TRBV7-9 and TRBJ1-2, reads DTGVSQNPRHKITKRGQNVTFRCDPISEHNRLYWYRQTLGQGPEFLTYFQNEAQLEKSRLLSDRFSAERPKGSFSTLEIQRTEQGDSAMYLCASSLDSYGYTFGSGTRLTVV.

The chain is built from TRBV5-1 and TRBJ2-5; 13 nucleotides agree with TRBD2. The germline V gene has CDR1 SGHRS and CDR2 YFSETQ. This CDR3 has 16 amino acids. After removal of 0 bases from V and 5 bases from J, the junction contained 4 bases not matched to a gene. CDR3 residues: CASSLALAGGHETQYF. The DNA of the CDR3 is TGCGCCAGCAGCTTGGCACTAGCGGGAGGGCACGAGACCCAGTACTTC.

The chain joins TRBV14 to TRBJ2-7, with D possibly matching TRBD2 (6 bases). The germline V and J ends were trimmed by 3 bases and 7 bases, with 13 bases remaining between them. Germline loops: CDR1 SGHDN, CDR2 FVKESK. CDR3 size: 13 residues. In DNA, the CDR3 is TGTGCCAGCAGCCATACAGGAGGGTGGGAGCAGTACTTC. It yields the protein CASSHTGGWEQYF.

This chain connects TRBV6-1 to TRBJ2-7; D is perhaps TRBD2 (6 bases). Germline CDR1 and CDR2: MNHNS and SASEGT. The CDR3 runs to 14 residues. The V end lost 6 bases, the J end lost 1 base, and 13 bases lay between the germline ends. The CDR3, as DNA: TGTGCCAGCAGGGTCCGGGACTCATCCTACGAGCAGTACTTC. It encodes CASRVRDSSYEQYF.

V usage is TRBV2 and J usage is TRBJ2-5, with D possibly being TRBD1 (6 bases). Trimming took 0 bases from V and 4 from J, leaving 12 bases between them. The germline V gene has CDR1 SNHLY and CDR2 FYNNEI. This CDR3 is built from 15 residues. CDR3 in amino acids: CASSEARTVPETQYF. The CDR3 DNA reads TGTGCCAGCAGTGAAGCCCGGACAGTGCCAGAGACCCAGTACTTC.

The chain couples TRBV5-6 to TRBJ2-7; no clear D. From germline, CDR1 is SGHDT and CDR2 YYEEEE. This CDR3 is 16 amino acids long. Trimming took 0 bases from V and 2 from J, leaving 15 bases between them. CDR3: CASSLVPHTATYEQYF. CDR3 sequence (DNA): TGTGCCAGCAGCTTGGTCCCTCACACAGCAACCTACGAGCAGTACTTC. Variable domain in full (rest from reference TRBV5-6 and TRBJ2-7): DAGVTQSPTHLIKTRGQQVTLRCSPKSGHDTVSWYQQALGQGPQFIFQYYEEEERQRGNFPDRFSGHQFPNYSSELNVNALLLGDSALYLCASSLVPHTATYEQYFGPGTRLTVT.

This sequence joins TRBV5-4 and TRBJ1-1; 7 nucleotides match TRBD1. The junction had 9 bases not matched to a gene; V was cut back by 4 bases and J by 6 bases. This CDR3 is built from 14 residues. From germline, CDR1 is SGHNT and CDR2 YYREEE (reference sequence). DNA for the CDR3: TGTGCCAGCAGCCTCCTTACAGGGGCCCCTGAAGCTTTCTTT. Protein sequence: CASSLLTGAPEAFF.

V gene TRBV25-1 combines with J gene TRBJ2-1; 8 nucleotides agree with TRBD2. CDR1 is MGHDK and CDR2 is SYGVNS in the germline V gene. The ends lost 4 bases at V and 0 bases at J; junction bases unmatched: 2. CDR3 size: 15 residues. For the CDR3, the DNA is TGTGCCAGCAGTGGAGCGGGAGTCTCCTACAATGAGCAGTTCTTC. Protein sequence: CASSGAGVSYNEQFF.

CDR3 region: CASSPDRSSYEQYF. CDR3 in DNA: TGTGCCAGCTCACCGGACAGGAGCTCCTACGAGCAGTACTTC. V usage is TRBV18 and J usage is TRBJ2-7; 7 bases map to TRBD1. The CDR3 totals 14 residues. Trimming took 3 bases from V and 0 from J; bases not matched to a gene: 2. Germline CDR1 reads KGHSH; CDR2 reads LQKENI.